These 26 T cell receptor beta chains were all obtained from the same sample, sequenced in a study of graft-versus-host responses after intestinal transplantation. The data were produced by immunoSEQ multiplex PCR, yet TCRdb's version contains in-frame clones alone and is incomplete. The sample lists about 20,000 clones, around 42% occurring once. This specimen was alloreactive CD4+ T cells from a mixed lymphocyte reaction culture, taken before intestinal transplant. The subset denotes: CFSE-low proliferating T cells sorted from approximately six-day pre-transplant mixed lymphocyte reaction (GvH or HvG direction). The receptor source for this set is a human patient who received an intestinal transplant.

This sequence joins TRBV7-9 and TRBJ1-4, with D unresolved. This CDR3 contains 15 residues. Germline V gene data show CDR1 as SEHNR and CDR2 as FQNEAQ (reference sequence). V was pared by 1 base and J by 5 bases, with 11 bases between. The DNA for the CDR3 is TGTGCCAGCAGCTTAGACACCATATCAAATGAAAAACTGTTTTTT. Residues: CASSLDTISNEKLFF. Full variable domain (outside the CDR3, taken from reference TRBV7-9 and TRBJ1-4): DTGVSQNPRHKITKRGQNVTFRCDPISEHNRLYWYRQTLGQGPEFLTYFQNEAQLEKSRLLSDRFSAERPKGSFSTLEIQRTEQGDSAMYLCASSLDTISNEKLFFGSGTQLSVL.

This clone has just a few counts. As DNA, the CDR3 is TGTGCCACCAGCGGACCCCGGGGGGAGAACCAAGAGACCCAGTACTTC. This encodes CATSGPRGENQETQYF. V usage is TRBV15 and J usage is TRBJ2-5; 7 bases line up with TRBD2. The germline CDR1 and CDR2 sequences are LNHNV and YYDKDF (reference sequence). The CDR3 totals 16 residues. The V gene end was trimmed by 5 bases and the J gene end by 0 bases; junction bases not matched to a gene: 9. Complete variable domain (other parts from reference TRBV15 and TRBJ2-5): DAMVIQNPRYQVTQFGKPVTLSCSQTLNHNVMYWYQQKSSQAPKLLFHYYDKDFNNEADTPDNFQSRRPNTSFCFLDIRSPGLGDTAMYLCATSGPRGENQETQYFGPGTRLLVL.

The V gene is TRBV10-2, the J gene TRBJ1-6; D not resolved. V lost 6 bases, J lost 3 bases, and 15 bases lay in between. CDR1 is WSHSY, CDR2 SAAADI, per germline. CDR3 length: 16 residues. The CDR3: CASRDGPPNYNSPLHF. In nucleotides, the CDR3 is TGCGCCAGCAGGGATGGGCCACCCAACTATAATTCACCCCTCCACTTT.

CDR3 loop: CASSLVADYGYTF. Here the CDR3 DNA reads TGCGCCAGCAGCTTGGTGGCAGATTATGGCTACACCTTC. The chain recombines TRBV5-1 with TRBJ1-2; no clear D. The CDR3 is made up of 13 amino acids. The V end was cut by 0 bases, the J end by 5 bases, with 8 bases between. The germline CDR1 and CDR2 sequences are SGHRS and YFSETQ.

This rearrangement joins TRBV5-4 to TRBJ1-1, with 9 bases aligning to TRBD1. CDR1 is SGHNT and CDR2 is YYREEE in the germline V gene (reference sequence). V lost 2 bases to trimming and J lost 0 bases; unmatched junction nucleotides: 5. This CDR3 is built from 16 residues. CDR3 sequence: CASSFLQGALNTEAFF. Here the CDR3 DNA reads TGTGCCAGCAGCTTTTTACAGGGGGCCTTGAACACTGAAGCTTTCTTT.

Details on this clone: The CDR3 ends on some other residue instead of the conserved phenylalanine or tryptophan, so this is likely a read error. The rearrangement joins TRBV7-9 to TRBJ1-2; TRBD1 aligns across 8 bases. V dropped 6 bases and J dropped 4; count of bases not matched to a gene: 1. Germline V gives CDR1 SEHNR, CDR2 FQNEAQ (reference sequence). This CDR3 contains 12 residues. The CDR3 reads CASSQGAYGYTL. CDR3 nucleotide sequence: TGTGCCAGCAGTCAGGGGGCCTATGGCTACACCCTC.

The gene calls are TRBV27 and TRBJ2-7; the D is unclear. The CDR3 contains 15 residues. Between the trimmed V and J ends, which lost 4 bases and 0 bases, there was a span of 13 bases. Germline lookup yields CDR1 MNHEY and CDR2 SMNVEV (reference sequence). Here the CDR3 DNA reads TGTGCCAGCAGTTGGGCCGCCCCAAGCTCCTACGAGCAGTACTTC. This codes for CASSWAAPSSYEQYF.

This clone appeared a few times. The chain couples TRBV10-3 to TRBJ2-5; 7 nucleotides agree with TRBD1. Germline V gene sequence: CDR1 ENHRY, CDR2 SYGVKD. The CDR3 runs 15 residues. J was trimmed by 1 base and V by 4 bases; bases with no gene match: 6. CDR3 in DNA: TGTGCCATCAGTGGACAGGGTGTGTCCCAAGAGACCCAGTACTTC. Its protein product is CAISGQGVSQETQYF.

The chain recombines TRBV19 with TRBJ1-2; no firm D call. The CDR3 length is 13 residues. V gave up 2 bases and J gave up 0 bases, with 4 bases separating them. Germline V gene lookup returns CDR1 LNHDA and CDR2 SQIVND (reference sequence). The CDR3 loop is CASSIPTNYGYTF. DNA for the CDR3: TGTGCCAGTAGTATACCTACTAACTATGGCTACACCTTC.

The chain employs TRBV6-1 and TRBJ1-2, with D perhaps matching TRBD1 (5 bases). This CDR3 spans 13 amino acids. V was shortened by 1 base and J by 5 bases, with 8 bases between the two germline ends. From germline, CDR1 is MNHNS and CDR2 SASEGT. As DNA, the CDR3 is TGTGCCAGCAGTGAAGGGGAGGGGTATGGCTACACCTTC. It encodes CASSEGEGYGYTF.

This clone has a handful of counts. CDR3 sequence: CASSTGLPNTEAFF. The CDR3 bases are TGTGCCAGCAGTACGGGACTCCCGAACACTGAAGCTTTCTTT. The rearrangement joins TRBV6-5 to TRBJ1-1; possibly TRBD1 for D (5 bases). The germline gives CDR1 MNHEY, CDR2 SVGAGI. The CDR3 consists of 14 residues. The germline V and J ends were trimmed by 5 bases and 1 base, with 11 bases remaining between them.

The rearrangement uses TRBV5-6 and TRBJ2-3; weak D call: TRBD2 (7 bases). This CDR3 spans 14 amino acids. The V and J ends lost 9 bases and 3 bases respectively, with 17 bases between them. In germline, CDR1 is SGHDT, CDR2 YYEEEE. The CDR3 sequence: CATGAAGQTDTQYF. CDR3 coding DNA: TGTGCCACAGGGGCAGCGGGGCAAACAGATACGCAGTATTTT.

In this sample, this clone turned up a few times. This chain links TRBV5-1 with TRBJ2-1; 10 positions match TRBD1. The CDR3 consists of 15 residues. Unmatched junction bases numbered 7, after V lost 1 base and J lost 9 bases. In germline, CDR1 is SGHRS, CDR2 YFSETQ. This chain's CDR3 is CASSLSDRGRSEQFF. Written as DNA, the CDR3 is TGCGCCAGCAGCTTGTCGGACAGGGGGAGGAGTGAGCAGTTCTTC.

V gene TRBV18 combines with J gene TRBJ2-5; tentative D call: TRBD2 (6 bases). The CDR3 totals 14 residues. The germline V and J ends were trimmed by 3 bases and 9 bases, with 17 bases remaining between them. CDR1 and CDR2 from the germline V gene are KGHSH and LQKENI. The CDR3 here is CASSPSLAKGAQYF. CDR3 in DNA: TGTGCCAGCTCACCGTCTCTAGCGAAAGGGGCCCAGTACTTC.

The sample holds a few counts of this clone. The chain carries TRBV7-2 and TRBJ2-2, with 11 bases that match TRBD2. The length of the CDR3 is 15 residues. Trimming at V came to 4 bases and at J to 5 bases, leaving 3 bases not matched to a gene. Germline V lookup: CDR1 SGHTA, CDR2 FQGNSA. The CDR3 reads CASSWGLAATGELFF. The CDR3 DNA sequence: TGTGCCAGCAGCTGGGGACTAGCGGCTACCGGGGAGCTGTTTTTT.

The chain uses TRBV6-5 and TRBJ2-1; TRBD2 is a possible D gene (7 bases). The germline V gene encodes CDR1 MNHEY and CDR2 SVGAGI. Trimming stripped 8 bases from V and 9 bases from J, with 11 bases between. CDR3 length: 11 residues. The CDR3 loop reads CASQGGGEQFF. In DNA form, the CDR3 reads TGTGCCAGCCAAGGGGGGGGTGAGCAGTTCTTC.

This clone was counted a single time. The J gene is TRBJ1-2, the V gene TRBV9; 10 bases line up with TRBD1. Losses at the gene ends were 2 bases for V and 5 bases for J; bases not matched to a gene: 15. CDR1 is SGDLS, CDR2 YYNGEE, per germline. This CDR3 spans 18 amino acids. CDR3 coding DNA: TGTGCCAGCAGCGTGGGGACAGGGGACACCCTCACCGGGTATGGCTACACCTTC. Translation: CASSVGTGDTLTGYGYTF.

This clone rates as medium-sized (0.01 to 0.1%). DNA of the CDR3: TGCGCCAGCAGCGGGGCAGGGACCTACGAGCAGTACTTC. Protein: CASSGAGTYEQYF. The chain employs TRBV5-1 and TRBJ2-7; perhaps TRBD1 as D (5 bases). Trimming took off 4 bases at V and 2 bases at J, with 10 bases between the two ends. Germline values: CDR1 SGHRS, CDR2 YFSETQ. The CDR3 is 13 amino acids.

The chain recombines TRBV7-9 with TRBJ1-1; D perhaps matches TRBD1 (5 bases). Germline loops: CDR1 SEHNR, CDR2 FQNEAQ (reference sequence). Trimming took 5 bases from V and 1 from J, leaving 17 bases between them. The CDR3 loop spans 16 amino acids. This CDR3 reads CASSPPRGRGNTEAFF. In DNA form, the CDR3 reads TGTGCCAGCAGCCCCCCGCGGGGCAGAGGGAACACTGAAGCTTTCTTT.

This clone was observed a few times. An end of the junction does not agree with germline; a read error may underlie this. The V gene is TRBV5-4, the J gene TRBJ1-1, with D maybe TRBD1 (5 bases). Germline CDR1 reads SGHNT; CDR2 reads YYREEE (reference sequence). The CDR3 loop spans 12 amino acids. The CDR3 spells CASSSPQGSDEF. The CDR3 DNA sequence: TGTGCCAGCAGCTCACCCCAGGGTTCCGACGAATTT.

Comment on this clone: A read error may produce the germline difference seen at one junction end. V and J are TRBV11-3 and TRBJ2-5; 8 bases match TRBD2. The CDR3 has 15 residues. CDR1 and CDR2 from the germline V gene are SGHNT and YENEEA. CDR3 DNA sequence: TGTGCCAGCAGCCCGGGGGGGGGCCGCCAAGAGGCCCAGTACTTC. It translates to CASSPGGGRQEAQYF.

This chain connects TRBV2 to TRBJ2-1; D is ambiguous. Germline CDR1 is SNHLY and CDR2 is FYNNEI. V lost 6 bases and J 3 bases, leaving 21 bases between the germline ends. The CDR3 has 17 residues. This CDR3 reads CASREYLILGDYNEQFF. CDR3 DNA sequence: TGTGCCAGCAGGGAATATCTAATCCTAGGTGACTACAATGAGCAGTTCTTC.

Worth noting for this clone: An end of the junction does not agree with germline; a read error may underlie this. The genes are TRBV7-7 and TRBJ2-3, with 9 nucleotides matching TRBD2. Germline values: CDR1 SSHAT, CDR2 FNYEAQ (reference sequence). This CDR3 is built from 15 residues. The CDR3 protein is CASSLSGLATDTQYF. In DNA, the CDR3 is TGTGCTAGCAGCTTATCGGGACTAGCTACAGATACGCAGTATTTT.

The chain has TRBV11-1 and TRBJ1-2, with D possibly matching TRBD1 (5 bases). V gave up 3 bases and J gave up 2 bases, with 7 bases separating them. In germline, CDR1 is SGHAT, CDR2 FQDESV (reference sequence). There are 13 residues in the CDR3. The CDR3 loop is CASSFPGNYGYTF. The CDR3 bases are TGTGCCAGCAGCTTCCCAGGGAACTATGGCTACACCTTC.

This clone was detected only once. The chain employs TRBV5-1 and TRBJ2-7, with TRBD2 matching over 7 bases. Germline CDR1 and CDR2: SGHRS and YFSETQ. Losses at the gene ends were 3 bases for V and 6 bases for J; bases not matched to a gene: 15. CDR3 length: 16 residues. The CDR3 here is CASSWGGDSGGGEQYF. The CDR3 bases are TGCGCCAGCAGCTGGGGAGGGGATTCGGGTGGAGGCGAGCAGTACTTC.

CDR3 loop: CASSRQGGRTEAFF. Written as DNA, the CDR3 is TGTGCCAGTAGTAGACAGGGGGGGAGGACTGAAGCTTTCTTT. The chain carries TRBV19 and TRBJ1-1; TRBD1 matches 9 bases. The CDR3 runs to 14 residues. CDR1 is LNHDA and CDR2 is SQIVND in the germline V gene (reference sequence). Unmatched junction bases numbered 5, after V lost 4 bases and J lost 5 bases.